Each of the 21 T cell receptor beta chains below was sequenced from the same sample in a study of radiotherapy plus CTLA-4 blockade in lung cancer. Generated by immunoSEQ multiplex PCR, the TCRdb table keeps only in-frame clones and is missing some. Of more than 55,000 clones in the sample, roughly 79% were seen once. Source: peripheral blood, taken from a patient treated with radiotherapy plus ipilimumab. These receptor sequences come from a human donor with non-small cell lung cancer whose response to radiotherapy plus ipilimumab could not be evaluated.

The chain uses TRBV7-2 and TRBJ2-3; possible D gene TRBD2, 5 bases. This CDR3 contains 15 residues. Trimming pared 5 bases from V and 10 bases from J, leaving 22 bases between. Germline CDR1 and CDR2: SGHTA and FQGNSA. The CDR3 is CASSTIGGIVGSQYF. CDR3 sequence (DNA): TGTGCCAGCAGCACCATCGGAGGAATCGTGGGTTCGCAGTATTTT. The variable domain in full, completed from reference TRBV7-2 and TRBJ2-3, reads GAGVSQSPSNKVTEKGKDVELRCDPISGHTALYWYRQSLGQGLEFLIYFQGNSAPDKSGLPSDRFSAERTGGSVSTLTIQRTQQEDSAVYLCASSTIGGIVGSQYFGPGTRLTVL.

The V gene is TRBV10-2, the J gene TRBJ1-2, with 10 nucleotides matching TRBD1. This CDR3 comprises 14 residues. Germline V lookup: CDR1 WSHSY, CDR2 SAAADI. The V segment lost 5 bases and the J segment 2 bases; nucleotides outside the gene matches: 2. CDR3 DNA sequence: TGCGCCAGCAGTCCGGGACAGGGGAACTATGGCTACACCTTC. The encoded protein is CASSPGQGNYGYTF.

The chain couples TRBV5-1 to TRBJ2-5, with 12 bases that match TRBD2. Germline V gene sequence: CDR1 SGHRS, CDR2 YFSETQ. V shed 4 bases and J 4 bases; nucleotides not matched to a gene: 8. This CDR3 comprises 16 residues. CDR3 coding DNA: TGCGCCAGCAGCCTTACGACTAGCGGGGGAACAGAGACCCAGTACTTC. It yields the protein CASSLTTSGGTETQYF. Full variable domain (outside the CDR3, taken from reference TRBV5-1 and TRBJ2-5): KAGVTQTPRYLIKTRGQQVTLSCSPISGHRSVSWYQQTPGQGLQFLFEYFSETQRNKGNFPGRFSGRQFSNSRSEMNVSTLELGDSALYLCASSLTTSGGTETQYFGPGTRLLVL.

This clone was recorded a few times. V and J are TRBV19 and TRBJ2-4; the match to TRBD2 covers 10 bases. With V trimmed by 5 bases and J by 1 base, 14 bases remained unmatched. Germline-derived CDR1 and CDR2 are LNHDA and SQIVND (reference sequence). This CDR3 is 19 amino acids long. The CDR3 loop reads CASSPSGRIAGGAKNIQYF. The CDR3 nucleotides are TGTGCCAGTAGTCCCTCCGGGAGGATAGCGGGAGGCGCCAAAAACATTCAGTACTTC.

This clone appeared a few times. CDR3 in DNA: TGTGCCAGCATTCAGCGGGGCCTCAACTCCTACGAGCAGTACTTC. Its protein is CASIQRGLNSYEQYF. The rearrangement joins TRBV6-6 to TRBJ2-7, with 7 bases identical to TRBD2. With V trimmed by 7 bases and J by 0 bases, 9 bases remained unmatched. Germline V gene data show CDR1 as MNHNY and CDR2 as SVGAGI (reference sequence). This CDR3 comprises 15 residues.

The CDR3 region is CSVEDLWLDGRVDYGYTF. CDR3 bases: TGCAGCGTTGAAGATCTTTGGCTAGATGGCAGGGTGGACTATGGCTACACCTTC. The chain has TRBV29-1 and TRBJ1-2; D perhaps matches TRBD1 (5 bases). This CDR3 spans 18 amino acids. The germline gives CDR1 SQVTM, CDR2 ANQGSEA. Trimming cost V 0 bases and J 3 bases, with 23 bases left between them.

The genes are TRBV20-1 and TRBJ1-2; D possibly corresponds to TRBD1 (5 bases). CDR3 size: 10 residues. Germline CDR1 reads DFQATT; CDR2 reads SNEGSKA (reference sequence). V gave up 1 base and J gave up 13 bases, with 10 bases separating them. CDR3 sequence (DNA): TGCAGTGCTAGAGTGAGCGGGGGCACCTTC. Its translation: CSARVSGGTF.

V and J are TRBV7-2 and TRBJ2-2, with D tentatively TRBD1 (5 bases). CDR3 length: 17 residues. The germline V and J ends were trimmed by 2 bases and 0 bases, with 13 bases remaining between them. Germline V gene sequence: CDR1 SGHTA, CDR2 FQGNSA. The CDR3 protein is CASSLRSGNANTGELFF. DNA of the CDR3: TGTGCCAGCAGCTTAAGATCAGGGAATGCGAACACCGGGGAGCTGTTTTTT.

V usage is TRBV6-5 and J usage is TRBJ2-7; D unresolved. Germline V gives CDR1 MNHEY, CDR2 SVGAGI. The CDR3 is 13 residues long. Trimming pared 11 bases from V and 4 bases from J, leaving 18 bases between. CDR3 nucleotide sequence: TGTGCCGCGAGAGGCAGTACGATTTACGAGCAGTACTTC. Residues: CAARGSTIYEQYF.

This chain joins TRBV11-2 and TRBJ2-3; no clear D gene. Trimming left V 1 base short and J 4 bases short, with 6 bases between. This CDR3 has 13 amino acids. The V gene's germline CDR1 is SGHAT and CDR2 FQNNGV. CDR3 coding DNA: TGTGCCAGCAGCTTAGTTTCCGCAGATACGCAGTATTTT. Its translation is CASSLVSADTQYF.

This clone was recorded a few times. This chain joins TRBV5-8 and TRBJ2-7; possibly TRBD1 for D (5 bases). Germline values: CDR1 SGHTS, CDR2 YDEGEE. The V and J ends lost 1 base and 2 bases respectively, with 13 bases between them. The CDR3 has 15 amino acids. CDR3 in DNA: TGTGCCAGCAGCTTGCAACAGGCAACGACCTACGAGCAGTACTTC. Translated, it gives CASSLQQATTYEQYF.

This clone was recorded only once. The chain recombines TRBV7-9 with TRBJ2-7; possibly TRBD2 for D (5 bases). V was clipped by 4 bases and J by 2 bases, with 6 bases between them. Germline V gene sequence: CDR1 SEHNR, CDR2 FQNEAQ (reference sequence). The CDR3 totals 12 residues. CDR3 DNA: TGTGCCAGCAGCTATAGCGCCTACGAGCAGTACTTC. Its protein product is CASSYSAYEQYF. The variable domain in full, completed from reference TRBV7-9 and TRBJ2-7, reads DTGVSQNPRHKITKRGQNVTFRCDPISEHNRLYWYRQTLGQGPEFLTYFQNEAQLEKSRLLSDRFSAERPKGSFSTLEIQRTEQGDSAMYLCASSYSAYEQYFGPGTRLTVT.

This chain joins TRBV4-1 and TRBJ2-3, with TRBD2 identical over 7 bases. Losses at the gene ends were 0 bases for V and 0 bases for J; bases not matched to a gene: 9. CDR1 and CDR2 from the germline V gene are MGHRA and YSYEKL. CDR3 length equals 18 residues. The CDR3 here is CASSQDPSRGISTDTQYF. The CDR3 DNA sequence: TGCGCCAGCAGCCAAGATCCCTCGCGGGGGATCAGCACAGATACGCAGTATTTT.

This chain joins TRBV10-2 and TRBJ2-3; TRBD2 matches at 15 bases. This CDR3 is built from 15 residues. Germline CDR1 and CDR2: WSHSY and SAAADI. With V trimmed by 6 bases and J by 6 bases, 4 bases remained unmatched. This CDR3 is CASSWTSGREDTQYF. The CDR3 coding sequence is TGCGCCAGCAGCTGGACTAGCGGGAGGGAGGATACGCAGTATTTT.

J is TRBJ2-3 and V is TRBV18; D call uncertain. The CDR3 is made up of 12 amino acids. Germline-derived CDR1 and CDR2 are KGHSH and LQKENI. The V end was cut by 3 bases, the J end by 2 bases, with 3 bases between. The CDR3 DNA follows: TGTGCCAGCTCACCTAACACAGATACGCAGTATTTT. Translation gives CASSPNTDTQYF.

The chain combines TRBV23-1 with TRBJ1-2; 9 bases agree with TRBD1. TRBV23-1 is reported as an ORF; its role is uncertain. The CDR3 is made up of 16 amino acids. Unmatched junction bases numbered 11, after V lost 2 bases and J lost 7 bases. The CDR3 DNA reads TGCGCCAGCAGTCAAAGCTGGGAGGACAGGGGTGGTGGCTACACCTTC. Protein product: CASSQSWEDRGGGYTF.

CDR3 amino acids: CASSPPYGTGGTDEQFF. The DNA for the CDR3 is TGTGCCAGCTCACCGCCGTACGGGACAGGCGGGACCGATGAGCAGTTCTTC. The V gene is TRBV18, the J gene TRBJ2-1; TRBD1 aligns across 8 bases. The junction had 15 bases not matched to a gene; V was cut back by 3 bases and J by 8 bases. The CDR3 contains 17 residues. Germline assignment: CDR1 KGHSH and CDR2 LQKENI. Drawing the rest from reference TRBV18 and TRBJ2-1, the complete variable domain is NAGVMQNPRHLVRRRGQEARLRCSPMKGHSHVYWYRQLPEEGLKFMVYLQKENIIDESGMPKERFSAEFPKEGPSILRIQQVVRGDSAAYFCASSPPYGTGGTDEQFFGPGTRLTVL.

The CDR3 here is CASSLLAGAFTGELFF. The CDR3 nucleotides are TGTGCCAGCAGCTTACTAGCGGGGGCCTTCACCGGGGAGCTGTTTTTT. The chain combines TRBV7-9 with TRBJ2-2, with TRBD2 matching over 10 bases. The junction had 4 bases not matched to a gene; V was cut back by 2 bases and J by 4 bases. The CDR3 extends over 16 amino acids. From germline, CDR1 is SEHNR and CDR2 FQNEAQ (reference sequence).

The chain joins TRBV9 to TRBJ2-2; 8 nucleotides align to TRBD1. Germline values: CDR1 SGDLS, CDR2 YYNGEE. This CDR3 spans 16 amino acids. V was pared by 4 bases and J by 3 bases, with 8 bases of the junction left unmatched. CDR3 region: CASSFPQGVDTGELFF. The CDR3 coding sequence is TGTGCCAGCAGCTTTCCACAGGGGGTCGACACCGGGGAGCTGTTTTTT.

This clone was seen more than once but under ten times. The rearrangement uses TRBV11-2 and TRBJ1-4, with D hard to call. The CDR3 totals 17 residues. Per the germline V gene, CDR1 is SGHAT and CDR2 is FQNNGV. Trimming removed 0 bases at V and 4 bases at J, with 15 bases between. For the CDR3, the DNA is TGTGCCAGCAGCTTAGATTCCGGGGTCATTTTTAATGAAAAACTGTTTTTT. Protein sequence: CASSLDSGVIFNEKLFF.

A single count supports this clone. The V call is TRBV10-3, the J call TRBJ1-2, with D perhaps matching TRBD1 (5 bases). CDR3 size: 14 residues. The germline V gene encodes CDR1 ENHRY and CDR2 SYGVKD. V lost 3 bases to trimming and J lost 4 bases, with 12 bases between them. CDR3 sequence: CAISDRVGGYGYTF. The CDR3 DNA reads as TGTGCCATCAGTGATAGAGTGGGGGGCTATGGCTACACCTTC.